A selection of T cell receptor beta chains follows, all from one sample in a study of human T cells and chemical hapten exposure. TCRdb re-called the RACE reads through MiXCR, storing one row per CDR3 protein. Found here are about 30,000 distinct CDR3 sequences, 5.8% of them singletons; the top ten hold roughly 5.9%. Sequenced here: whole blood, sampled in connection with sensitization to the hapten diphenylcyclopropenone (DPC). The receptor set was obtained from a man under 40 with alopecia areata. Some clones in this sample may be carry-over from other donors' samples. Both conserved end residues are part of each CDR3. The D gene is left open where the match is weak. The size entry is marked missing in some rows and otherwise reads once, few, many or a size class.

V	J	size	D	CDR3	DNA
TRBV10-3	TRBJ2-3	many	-	CAVGTSGGTDTQYF	TGTGCCGTCGGGACGTCGGGGGGCACAGATACGCAGTATTTT
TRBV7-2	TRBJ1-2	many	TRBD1	CATLDRGYGYTF	TGTGCCACCCTGGACAGGGGCTATGGCTACACCTTC
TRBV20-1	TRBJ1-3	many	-	CSASGVGNTIYF	TGCAGTGCTAGTGGGGTTGGAAACACCATATATTTT
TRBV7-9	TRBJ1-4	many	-	CASSLDSQFPEKLFF	TGTGCCAGCAGCTTAGACAGCCAGTTCCCTGAAAAACTGTTTTTT
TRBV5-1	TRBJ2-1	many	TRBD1	CASSLGDRLYNEQFF	TGCGCCAGCAGCTTGGGGGACAGACTATACAATGAGCAGTTCTTC
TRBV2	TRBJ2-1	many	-	CASKGTSDEQFF	TGTGCCAGCAAAGGGACGAGCGATGAGCAGTTCTTC
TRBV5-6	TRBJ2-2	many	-	CASSLISLVNTGELFF	TGTGCCAGCAGCTTGATTTCCCTGGTGAACACCGGGGAGCTGTTTTTT
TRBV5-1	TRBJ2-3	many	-	CASSLDRDDTQYF	TGCGCCAGCAGCTTGGACAGGGATGATACGCAGTATTTT
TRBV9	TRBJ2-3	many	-	CASSVESTDTQYF	TGTGCCAGCAGCGTAGAGTCTACGGATACGCAGTATTTT
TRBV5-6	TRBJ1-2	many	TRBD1	CASSLYRDRGRFGNGYTF	TGTGCCAGCAGCTTGTACCGGGACAGGGGGCGTTTTGGCAATGGCTACACCTTC
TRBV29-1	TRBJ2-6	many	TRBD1	CSVSDRGSRSGANVLTF	TGCAGCGTCTCGGACAGGGGGTCCCGTTCTGGGGCCAACGTCCTGACTTTC
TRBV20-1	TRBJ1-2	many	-	CSARVPGTNYGYTF	TGCAGTGCTAGAGTTCCCGGGACTAACTATGGCTACACCTTC
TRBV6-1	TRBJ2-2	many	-	CASREEGPGELFF	TGTGCCAGCAGAGAGGAGGGACCCGGGGAGCTGTTTTTT
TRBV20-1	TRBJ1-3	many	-	CSASTGSSGNTIYF	TGCAGTGCCAGTACAGGGTCCTCTGGAAACACCATATATTTT
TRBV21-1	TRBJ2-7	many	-	CASSKVPGSYEQYF	TGTGCCAGCAGCAAAGTCCCCGGGTCCTACGAGCAGTACTTC
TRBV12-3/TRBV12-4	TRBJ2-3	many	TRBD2	CASSLLSGSRDTQYF	TGTGCCAGCAGTCTCCTTAGCGGGAGTAGAGATACGCAGTATTTT
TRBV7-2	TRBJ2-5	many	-	CASSLAPREETQYF	TGTGCCAGCAGCTTAGCCCCTCGGGAAGAGACCCAGTACTTC
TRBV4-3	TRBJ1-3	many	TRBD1	CASSPRDSRNTIYF	TGCGCCAGCAGCCCCCGGGACAGCAGAAACACCATATATTTT
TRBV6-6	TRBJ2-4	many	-	CASSFGAKNIQYF	TGTGCCAGCAGTTTCGGAGCCAAAAACATTCAGTACTTC
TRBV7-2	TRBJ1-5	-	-	CASSSGNQPQHF	TGTGCCAGCAGCTCAGGGAATCAGCCCCAGCATTTT
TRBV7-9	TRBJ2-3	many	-	CASSPSMGTDTQYF	TGTGCCAGCAGCCCCTCCATGGGCACAGATACGCAGTATTTT
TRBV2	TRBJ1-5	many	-	CASRPLGRSQPQHF	TGTGCCAGCCGGCCGCTAGGGCGGTCGCAGCCCCAGCATTTT
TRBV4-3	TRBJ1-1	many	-	CASSQEGGAKRLNTEAFF	TGCGCCAGCAGCCAAGAGGGAGGGGCTAAGAGGTTGAACACTGAAGCTTTCTTT
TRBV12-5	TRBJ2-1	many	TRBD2	CASGSGLAGGPGNEQFF	TGTGCTAGTGGTTCAGGACTAGCGGGAGGGCCAGGCAATGAGCAGTTCTTC
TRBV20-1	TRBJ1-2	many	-	CSAIEGVGLGYGYTF	TGCAGTGCTATAGAGGGGGTAGGGCTAGGCTATGGCTACACCTTC
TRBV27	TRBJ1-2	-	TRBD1	CASSLSPGQGAYYGYTF	TGTGCCAGCAGTTTAAGCCCCGGACAGGGGGCGTACTATGGCTACACCTTC
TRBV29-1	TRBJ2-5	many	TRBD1	CSVGQGPQETQYF	TGCAGCGTCGGACAGGGGCCCCAAGAGACCCAGTACTTC
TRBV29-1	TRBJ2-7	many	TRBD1	CSVGQGDYEQYF	TGCAGCGTTGGACAGGGGGACTACGAGCAGTACTTC
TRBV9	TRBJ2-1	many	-	CASSVSGVNYNEQFF	TGTGCCAGCAGCGTATCGGGGGTTAACTACAATGAGCAGTTCTTC